The clone carrying this TCR beta chain appeared a few times. Its matching antigen is unknown. The data are from a study of regulatory T cells in long-lasting Graves disease. V was clipped by 7 bases and J by 12 bases; unmatched bases: 5. Germline CDR1 LNHDA, CDR2 SQIVND (reference sequence). The CDR3 totals 12 residues. General study findings and limits: When disease was persistent, TRBV28, TRBJ1-2 and TRBJ2-5 were the favored segments.

The time point: persistent/refractory GD, antithyroid drugs over 5 years with positive TRAb. Preparation of the TCR library used RNA extracted from PBMCs. Arm-PCR of CDR3 regions and iRepertoire HTBI primers were used to build TCR beta libraries. Original processing notes: The samples included 62 TRBV and 14 TRBJ segments. TCRdb ran MiXCR on the multiplex PCR reads and lists one entry per CDR3 protein. TCRdb, not the original authors, processed these V and J calls. This sample has about 660,000 distinct CDR3 sequences, with approximately 31% found just once. The receptor comes from a female donor with Graves disease. The specimen was peripheral blood mononuclear cells (PBMCs), collected when the disease was refractory, from a patient treated with antithyroid drugs. This chain uses TRBV19 with TRBJ1-6, with TRBD1 matching over 8 bases. CDR3 residues: CASNDRGRPLHF. In nucleotides, the CDR3 is TGTGCCAGTAACGACAGGGGTCGACCCCTCCACTTT. The full variable domain, its missing parts supplied by reference TRBV19 and TRBJ1-6, is DGGITQSPKYLFRKEGQNVTLSCEQNLNHDAMYWYRQDPGQGLRLIYYSQIVNDFQKGDIAEGYSVSREKKESFPLTVTSAQKNPTAFYLCASNDRGRPLHFGNGTRLTVT.